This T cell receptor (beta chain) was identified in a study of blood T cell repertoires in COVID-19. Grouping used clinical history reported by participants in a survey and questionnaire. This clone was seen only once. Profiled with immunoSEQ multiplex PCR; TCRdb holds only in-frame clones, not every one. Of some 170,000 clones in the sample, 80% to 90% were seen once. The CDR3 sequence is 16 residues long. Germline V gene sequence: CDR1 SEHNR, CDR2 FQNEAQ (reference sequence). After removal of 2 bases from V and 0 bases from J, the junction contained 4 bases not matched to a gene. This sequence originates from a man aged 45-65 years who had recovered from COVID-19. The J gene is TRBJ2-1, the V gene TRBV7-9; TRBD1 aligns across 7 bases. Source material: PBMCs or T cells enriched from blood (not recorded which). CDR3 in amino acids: CASSLTDRSSYNEQFF. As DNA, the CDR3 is TGTGCCAGCAGCTTAACGGACAGGAGCTCCTACAATGAGCAGTTCTTC. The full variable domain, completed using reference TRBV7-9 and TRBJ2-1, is DTGVSQNPRHKITKRGQNVTFRCDPISEHNRLYWYRQTLGQGPEFLTYFQNEAQLEKSRLLSDRFSAERPKGSFSTLEIQRTEQGDSAMYLCASSLTDRSSYNEQFFGPGTRLTVL.